Below are 17 T cell receptor beta chains sequenced from a single sample in a study of PD-L1 blockade in urothelial cancer. Produced via immunoSEQ multiplex PCR; TCRdb's table is partial and in-frame only. The profile shows approximately 110,000 clones, 70% to 90% of them singletons. The source was PBMCs, collected around atezolizumab (anti-PD-L1) treatment. The receptor source for this set is a man aged 50 to 60 with urothelial cancer.

This clone was detected only a few times. V and J are TRBV14 and TRBJ2-7, with TRBD2 identical over 11 bases. Per germline, CDR1 SGHDN and CDR2 FVKESK. Trimming removed 4 bases from V and 2 bases from J; junction bases left unmatched: 16. The CDR3 consists of 19 residues. CDR3 residues: CASSPNRLSGRAYPYEQYF. CDR3 nucleotides: TGTGCCAGCAGCCCAAACCGCCTTAGCGGGAGGGCCTATCCCTACGAGCAGTACTTC.

The chain employs TRBV5-1 and TRBJ2-1; tentatively, D is TRBD2 (5 bases). Germline V gene sequence: CDR1 SGHRS, CDR2 YFSETQ. The CDR3 loop spans 13 amino acids. V shed 4 bases and J shed 5 bases, with 10 bases lying between them. CDR3 sequence: CASSPGKDNEQFF. The DNA of the CDR3 is TGCGCCAGCAGCCCCGGGAAGGACAATGAGCAGTTCTTC.

As concerns this clone: Germline is not matched at one junction end, which may reflect a read error. J is TRBJ2-5 and V is TRBV7-7; 9 bases fit TRBD1. From germline, CDR1 is SSHAT and CDR2 FNYEAQ (reference sequence). The CDR3 loop spans 14 amino acids. The CDR3 spells CASSLTGGLETQYF. In nucleotides, the CDR3 is TGTGCTAGCAGCTTAACAGGGGGCTTGGAGACCCAGTACTTC.

CDR3 sequence (DNA): TGTGCCAGCAGCCAAGGAGGGTATAATGAGAACGCTTTCTTT. It translates to CASSQGGYNENAFF. The chain couples TRBV7-6 to TRBJ1-1; no reliable D call. The CDR3 is 14 residues long. From germline, CDR1 is SGHVS and CDR2 FNYEAQ. With 5 bases removed from V and 11 bases from J, the gap between germline ends came to 21 bases.

This chain joins TRBV2 and TRBJ2-7, with 15 positions matching TRBD2. There are 17 residues in the CDR3. The V and J ends lost 10 bases and 7 bases, in that order; junction bases with no gene match: 17. Germline V CDR1 and CDR2: SNHLY, FYNNEI. The CDR3 nucleotides are TGTGCCACCCGGCCGGGACTAGCGGGAGGTGTTCTTAGGGAGCAGTACTTC. It encodes CATRPGLAGGVLREQYF.

The rearrangement links TRBV5-1 to TRBJ1-4; the match to TRBD1 covers 9 bases. CDR1 is SGHRS, CDR2 YFSETQ, per germline. V was pared by 4 bases and J by 7 bases, with 5 bases of the junction left unmatched. The CDR3 loop spans 14 amino acids. The CDR3 nucleotides are TGCGCCAGCAGCAGGGACAGGGTTTCTGAAAAACTGTTTTTT. Translating it yields CASSRDRVSEKLFF.

The CDR3 nucleotides are TGTGCCAGCAGTTTCGGACTAGCGGAGTCACCCTACTCCTACAATGAGCAGTTCTTC. It encodes CASSFGLAESPYSYNEQFF. This chain uses TRBV28 with TRBJ2-1; 10 bases are shared with TRBD2. Germline CDR1 and CDR2: MDHEN and SYDVKM. V lost 3 bases to trimming and J lost 0 bases; unmatched junction nucleotides: 11. The CDR3 is 19 residues long.

This rearrangement joins TRBV19 to TRBJ1-3; D is unresolved. The CDR3 is 16 amino acids. Germline V CDR1 and CDR2: LNHDA, SQIVND (reference sequence). V was cut by 1 base and J by 0 bases, with 10 bases left in between. CDR3 protein: CASSIGAGISGNTIYF. The CDR3 bases are TGTGCCAGTAGTATAGGGGCTGGAATCTCTGGAAACACCATATATTTT. Combining the CDR3 with reference TRBV19 and TRBJ1-3 gives the whole variable domain DGGITQSPKYLFRKEGQNVTLSCEQNLNHDAMYWYRQDPGQGLRLIYYSQIVNDFQKGDIAEGYSVSREKKESFPLTVTSAQKNPTAFYLCASSIGAGISGNTIYFGEGSWLTVV.

This clone is a singleton in its sample. The rearrangement uses TRBV29-1 and TRBJ1-5; possible D gene TRBD1, 6 bases. Germline CDR1 reads SQVTM; CDR2 reads ANQGSEA. V lost 5 bases and J 6 bases, leaving 14 bases between the germline ends. CDR3 length: 13 amino acids. CDR3 DNA: TGCAGCGTTTTAGGGGGTGATGGTCAGCCCCAGCATTTT. Translating it yields CSVLGGDGQPQHF.

The gene calls are TRBV28 and TRBJ1-3, with D perhaps matching TRBD1 (5 bases). CDR3 length equals 14 residues. Germline CDR1 reads MDHEN; CDR2 reads SYDVKM. V shed 10 bases and J shed 0 bases, with 13 bases lying between them. The CDR3 loop is CATSGGFSGNTIYF. The CDR3 nucleotides read TGTGCCACGAGCGGGGGGTTCTCTGGAAACACCATATATTTT.

The chain has TRBV9 and TRBJ2-7; 8 bases match TRBD2. Germline V gene data show CDR1 as SGDLS and CDR2 as YYNGEE. After removal of 4 bases from V and 5 bases from J, the junction contained 14 bases not matched to a gene. There are 16 residues in the CDR3. The CDR3 nucleotides read TGTGCCAGCAGCCCCCAGGTGGGTAGCGGGAACCACGAGCAGTACTTC. Protein: CASSPQVGSGNHEQYF.

The rearrangement links TRBV6-1 to TRBJ1-1, with TRBD1 matching 8 bases. This CDR3 is 15 amino acids long. CDR1 and CDR2 (germline): MNHNS, SASEGT. The junction had 5 bases not matched to a gene; V was cut back by 4 bases and J by 1 base. The CDR3 nucleotides read TGTGCCAGCAGTGGACAGGGGAAGGCGAACACTGAAGCTTTCTTT. Its protein is CASSGQGKANTEAFF.

This clone was picked up many times. The chain combines TRBV7-9 with TRBJ1-2, with D unresolved. The length of the CDR3 is 13 residues. The V gene's germline CDR1 is SEHNR and CDR2 FQNEAQ (reference sequence). With 3 bases removed from V and 4 bases from J, the gap between germline ends came to 9 bases. The CDR3 DNA sequence: TGTGCCAGCAGCTTGGGCCACAGCTATGGCTACACCTTC. Translated: CASSLGHSYGYTF.

The rearrangement links TRBV7-2 to TRBJ2-1, with 9 bases lining up with TRBD1. V shed 5 bases and J 3 bases; nucleotides not matched to a gene: 8. Per germline, CDR1 SGHTA and CDR2 FQGNSA. This CDR3 is 16 amino acids long. The CDR3 here is CASSQSPGQGYNEQFF. The CDR3 DNA reads TGTGCCAGCAGCCAATCACCGGGACAGGGCTACAATGAGCAGTTCTTC.

The chain couples TRBV11-1 to TRBJ2-1, with 7 bases matching TRBD1. Unmatched junction bases numbered 6, after V lost 4 bases and J lost 9 bases. The CDR3 has 13 residues. The germline V gene has CDR1 SGHAT and CDR2 FQDESV (reference sequence). The CDR3 DNA reads as TGTGCCAGCAGCTCCCCAGGGGGTGTTGAGCAGTTCTTC. Translated: CASSSPGGVEQFF.

The J gene is TRBJ2-2, the V gene TRBV19, with 8 bases identical to TRBD1. Germline trimming cut 6 bases from V and 4 bases from J; bases unmatched to any gene: 7. The CDR3 totals 15 residues. CDR1 LNHDA and CDR2 SQIVND come from the germline V gene (reference sequence). CDR3 sequence reads: CASRIDRGITGELFF. In DNA, the CDR3 is TGTGCCAGTAGGATCGACAGGGGTATCACCGGGGAGCTGTTTTTT.

The chain employs TRBV10-3 and TRBJ1-3; 8 bases match TRBD1. V lost 2 bases, J lost 2 bases, and 8 bases stayed unmatched. CDR3 length: 17 residues. From germline, CDR1 is ENHRY and CDR2 SYGVKD. This CDR3 reads CAISEGQGHLAGNTIYF. The CDR3 coding sequence is TGTGCCATCAGTGAGGGACAGGGCCACCTCGCTGGAAACACCATATATTTT.